These 11 T cell receptor beta chains share one sample of origin, sequenced in a study of shared clonotypes between healthy human individuals. Clones were sequenced by immunoSEQ multiplex PCR, and TCRdb holds only the in-frame ones, with some missing. The table lists some 1.4 million clones, around 97% of them singletons, with 1% to 1.5% in the top ten. Sequencing was done on a sample of naive CD4+ T cells sorted from blood. Subset noted: CD45RA+ positively selected. The receptors originated from a man between 25 and 39 years old in good health.

This chain uses TRBV6-1 with TRBJ2-7, with TRBD2 matching over 7 bases. This CDR3 has 14 residues. V was pared by 3 bases and J by 3 bases, with 5 bases of the junction left unmatched. Germline V lookup: CDR1 MNHNS, CDR2 SASEGT. CDR3: CASSEPGLNYEQYF. CDR3 DNA sequence: TGTGCCAGCAGTGAGCCGGGACTAAACTACGAGCAGTACTTC.

This clone came up once. The chain combines TRBV11-2 with TRBJ2-1; the D gene is possibly TRBD2 (6 bases). The CDR3 length is 16 residues. The V end lost 5 bases, the J end lost 4 bases, and 18 bases lay between the germline ends. CDR1 and CDR2 from the germline V gene are SGHAT and FQNNGV. CDR3 nucleotides: TGTGCCAGCAGCCCATCGGAGGTTAGCGGATACAATGAGCAGTTCTTC. It codes for CASSPSEVSGYNEQFF.

This chain connects TRBV13 to TRBJ1-1; D gene ambiguous. This CDR3 has 17 amino acids. The V gene lost 5 bases and the J gene lost 1 base, with 20 bases spanning the gap. Germline CDR1 and CDR2: PRHDT and FYEKMQ (reference sequence). CDR3 sequence: CASSTSYRRSTNTEAFF. In DNA form, the CDR3 reads TGTGCCAGCAGCACAAGCTATCGCAGGTCGACGAACACTGAAGCTTTCTTT.

The rearrangement joins TRBV15 to TRBJ2-2, with D possibly matching TRBD2 (6 bases). The CDR3 loop spans 15 amino acids. CDR1 is LNHNV and CDR2 is YYDKDF in the germline V gene (reference sequence). V lost 1 base, J lost 7 bases, and 13 bases lay in between. The CDR3 region has the DNA TGTGCCACCAGCAGAGCAGGGAGCGGGTACGGGGAGCTGTTTTTT. This translates into CATSRAGSGYGELFF.

This chain joins TRBV7-8 and TRBJ1-2; 9 bases are shared with TRBD1. This CDR3 region has 15 residues. Unmatched junction bases numbered 8, after V lost 4 bases and J lost 5 bases. Germline loops: CDR1 SGHVS, CDR2 FQNEAQ. The CDR3 coding sequence is TGTGCCAGCAGCTCCCCGACAGGGGGATCGTATGGCTACACCTTC. Translating it yields CASSSPTGGSYGYTF.

This clone came up once. The rearrangement links TRBV11-2 to TRBJ2-2; D is undetermined. This CDR3 region has 15 residues. The V and J ends lost 5 bases and 13 bases respectively, with 23 bases between them. CDR1 is SGHAT and CDR2 is FQNNGV in the germline V gene. CDR3 bases: TGTGCCAGCAGCCCCTGGGGATCGGTCCAGTCTTCGCTGTTTTTT. This sequence encodes CASSPWGSVQSSLFF. Full variable domain (rest looked up from reference TRBV11-2 and TRBJ2-2): EAGVAQSPRYKIIEKRQSVAFWCNPISGHATLYWYQQILGQGPKLLIQFQNNGVVDDSQLPKDRFSAERLKGVDSTLKIQPAKLEDSAVYLCASSPWGSVQSSLFFGEGSRLTVL.

V usage is TRBV9 and J usage is TRBJ2-5, with D possibly being TRBD1 or TRBD2 (5 bases each). The germline V gene encodes CDR1 SGDLS and CDR2 YYNGEE. The V end was cut by 4 bases, the J end by 4 bases, with 14 bases between. The CDR3 has 14 amino acids. The CDR3 DNA follows: TGTGCCAGCAGCCCAGAGGGGTGGGGAGAGACCCAGTACTTC. It translates to CASSPEGWGETQYF. The complete variable domain, with remaining parts taken from reference TRBV9 and TRBJ2-5, reads DSGVTQTPKHLITATGQRVTLRCSPRSGDLSVYWYQQSLDQGLQFLIQYYNGEERAKGNILERFSAQQFPDLHSELNLSSLELGDSALYFCASSPEGWGETQYFGPGTRLLVL.

The chain recombines TRBV6-5 with TRBJ1-1; the D gene is possibly TRBD1 (5 bases). CDR3 length: 15 amino acids. Germline-derived CDR1 and CDR2 are MNHEY and SVGAGI. V gave up 5 bases and J gave up 1 base, with 14 bases separating them. As DNA, the CDR3 is TGTGCCAGCAGTACGGGCCTAACAGGGAACACTGAAGCTTTCTTT. This gives the protein CASSTGLTGNTEAFF.

Details on this clone: Other DNA sequences in the same sample also yield this CDR3. The chain combines TRBV19 with TRBJ1-1; TRBD1 aligns across 10 bases. Germline CDR1 LNHDA, CDR2 SQIVND (reference sequence). Trimming took 6 bases from V and 4 from J; bases not matched to a gene: 2. The CDR3 has 13 amino acids. The CDR3 DNA reads TGTGCCAGTAGGGACAGGGGGGGCACTGAAGCTTTCTTT. As protein: CASRDRGGTEAFF.

This clone was seen just once. The chain couples TRBV5-1 to TRBJ2-7; D call uncertain. V was trimmed by 0 bases and J by 3 bases, leaving 7 bases between them. In germline, CDR1 is SGHRS, CDR2 YFSETQ. This CDR3 is 13 amino acids long. Here the CDR3 DNA reads TGCGCCAGCAGCTTGGACAACGGCTACGAGCAGTACTTC. Amino acids: CASSLDNGYEQYF.

The chain recombines TRBV7-9 with TRBJ2-7; the match to TRBD2 covers 13 bases. The trim removed 5 bases at V and 6 bases at J, leaving 16 bases unmatched. In germline, CDR1 is SEHNR, CDR2 FQNEAQ (reference sequence). The CDR3 length is 18 residues. The chain's CDR3 is CASSPLSRGLAGNSEQYF. As DNA, the CDR3 is TGTGCCAGCAGCCCACTTAGCCGGGGACTAGCGGGAAACTCCGAGCAGTACTTC. The whole variable domain, remainder taken from reference TRBV7-9 and TRBJ2-7, is DTGVSQNPRHKITKRGQNVTFRCDPISEHNRLYWYRQTLGQGPEFLTYFQNEAQLEKSRLLSDRFSAERPKGSFSTLEIQRTEQGDSAMYLCASSPLSRGLAGNSEQYFGPGTRLTVT.